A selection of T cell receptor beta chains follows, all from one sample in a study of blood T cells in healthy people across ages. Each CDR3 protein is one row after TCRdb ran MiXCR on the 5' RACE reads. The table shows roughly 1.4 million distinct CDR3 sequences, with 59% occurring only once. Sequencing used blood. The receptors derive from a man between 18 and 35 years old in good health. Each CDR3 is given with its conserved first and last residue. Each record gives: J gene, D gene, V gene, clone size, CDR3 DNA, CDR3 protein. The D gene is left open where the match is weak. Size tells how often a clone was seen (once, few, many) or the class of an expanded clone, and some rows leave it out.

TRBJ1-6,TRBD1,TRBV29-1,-,TGCAGCGTTGGCCCAGTGCAGGGGGCGTCCTATAATTCACCCCTCCACTTT,CSVGPVQGASYNSPLHF
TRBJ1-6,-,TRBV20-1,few,TGCAGTACGATCCCCCCAACAGGAGGTTCACCCCTCCACTTT,CSTIPPTGGSPLHF
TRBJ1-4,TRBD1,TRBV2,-,TGTGCCAGCACGGGACAGGTGGCGGGTAATGAAAAACTGTTTTTT,CASTGQVAGNEKLFF
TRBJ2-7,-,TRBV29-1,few,TGCAGCGTGCTGGCCCTGGGGGGCGAGCAGTACTTC,CSVLALGGEQYF
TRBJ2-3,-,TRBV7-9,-,TGTGCCAGCAGCTCCAGGGTCGGGGCACACACAGATACGCAGTATTTT,CASSSRVGAHTDTQYF
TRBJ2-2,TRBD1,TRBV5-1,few,TGCGCCAGCAGCTCGACGGCGACAGGGGGCTACACCGGGGAGCTGTTTTTT,CASSSTATGGYTGELFF
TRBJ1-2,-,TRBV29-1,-,TGCAGCGTTGCAGCCGGGTATGGCTACACCTTC,CSVAAGYGYTF
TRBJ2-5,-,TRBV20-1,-,TGCAGTGCTACGGGGGACGGAGAGACCCAGTACTTC,CSATGDGETQYF
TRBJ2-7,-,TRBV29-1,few,TGCAGCGTTAAGACCGGGACGCGTGACGAGCAGTACTTC,CSVKTGTRDEQYF
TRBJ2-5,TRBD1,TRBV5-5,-,TGTGCCAACAGCAGAACAAACAGGGGAGAGACCCAGTACTTC,CANSRTNRGETQYF
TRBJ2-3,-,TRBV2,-,TGTGCCAGCAGTAGGGACGGATCTAGCACAGATACGCAGTATTTT,CASSRDGSSTDTQYF
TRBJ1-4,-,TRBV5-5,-,TGTGCCAGCAGCTCCGCCGAAACACCGATCGAAAAACTGTTTTTT,CASSSAETPIEKLFF
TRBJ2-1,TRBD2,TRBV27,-,TGTGCCAGCAGACACCTAGCGGGGGTAAATGAGCAGTTCTTC,CASRHLAGVNEQFF
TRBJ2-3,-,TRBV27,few,TGTGCCAGCAGTTTATCTGGACTGACAGATACGCAGTATTTT,CASSLSGLTDTQYF
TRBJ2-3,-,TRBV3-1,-,TGTGCCAGCAGCCAAGATAAGGGCTATACGCAGTATTTT,CASSQDKGYTQYF
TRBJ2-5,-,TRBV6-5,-,TGTGCCAGCAGGTTACTTACCCAAGAGACCCAGTACTTC,CASRLLTQETQYF
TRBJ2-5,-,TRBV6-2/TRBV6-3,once,TGTGCCAGCAGTAGCACGGGGGAAAAGGTTTTATCGTCCCAAGAGACCCAGTACTTC,CASSSTGEKVLSSQETQYF
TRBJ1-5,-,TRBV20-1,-,TGCAGTGCTAGATTGACAGGCCAGGAGCCCCAGCATTTT,CSARLTGQEPQHF
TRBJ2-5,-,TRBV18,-,TGTGCCAGCTCCCCCCCGGGGATCCTCCAAGAGACCCAGTACTTC,CASSPPGILQETQYF
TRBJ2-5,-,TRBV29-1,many,TGCAGCGTTGTTCCGGGCGCGGAGACCCAGTACTTC,CSVVPGAETQYF
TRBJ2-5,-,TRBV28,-,TGTGCCAGCAGTTTACAAGCAGGGAGGTTTGAGACCCAGTACTTC,CASSLQAGRFETQYF
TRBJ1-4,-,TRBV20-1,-,TGCAGTGCTGAGGACACCCTATTCTTGGGTGAAAAACTGTTTTTT,CSAEDTLFLGEKLFF
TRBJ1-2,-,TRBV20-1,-,TGCAGTGCATACGAGGGAGGCTACACCTTC,CSAYEGGYTF
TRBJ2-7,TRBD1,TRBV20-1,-,TGCAGTGCCACCCCGGGACAGGGGATAATTCAGTACTTC,CSATPGQGIIQYF
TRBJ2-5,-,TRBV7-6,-,TGTGCCAGCAGCCTCAGGGACCTCCCCCAAGAGACCCAGTACTTC,CASSLRDLPQETQYF
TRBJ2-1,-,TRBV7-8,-,TGTGCCAGCAGCTTAGTTAGAGTTTGGGATGAGCAGTTCTTC,CASSLVRVWDEQFF
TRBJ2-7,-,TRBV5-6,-,TGTGCCAGCAGCGGAATGGACACCTACGAGCAGTACTTC,CASSGMDTYEQYF
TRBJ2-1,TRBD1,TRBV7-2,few,TGTGCCAGCAGCTTGGGTGGACAGGGGGCATATGAGCAGTTCTTC,CASSLGGQGAYEQFF
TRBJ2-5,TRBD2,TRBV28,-,TGTGCCAGCAGTTCGCGGGGGGCCGTTCAAGAGACCCAGTACTTC,CASSSRGAVQETQYF
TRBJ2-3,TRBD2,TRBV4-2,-,TGTGCCAGCAGCCAAGACCGGACTAGCGGGAGTCTTGGCCCAGATACGCAGTATTTT,CASSQDRTSGSLGPDTQYF
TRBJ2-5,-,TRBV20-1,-,TGCAGTGCTAGAGATGAAGGCACGCCATATTGGGAGACCCAGTACTTC,CSARDEGTPYWETQYF
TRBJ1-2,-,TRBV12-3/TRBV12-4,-,TGTGCCAGCAGTTTTGGCTACGAGGGGTCCTACACCTTC,CASSFGYEGSYTF
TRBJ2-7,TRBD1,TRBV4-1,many,TGCGCCAGCAGCTCCACAGGGGACGAGCAGTACTTC,CASSSTGDEQYF
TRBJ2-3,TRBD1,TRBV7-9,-,TGTGCCAGCAGTGAAACAACTGGGACAGGGGGCACAGATACGCAGTATTTT,CASSETTGTGGTDTQYF
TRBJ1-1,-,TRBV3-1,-,TGTGCCAGCAGCCAAGGGAACCGACACCTAAACACTGAAGCTTTCTTT,CASSQGNRHLNTEAFF
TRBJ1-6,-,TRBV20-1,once,TGCAGTGCTAGACTGGCAGGCGGCATATTAAATTCACCCCTCCACTTT,CSARLAGGILNSPLHF
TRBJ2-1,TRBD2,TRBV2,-,TGTGCCAGCAGTGGGGGCACTAGCGGCGCCCACTACAATGAGCAGTTCTTC,CASSGGTSGAHYNEQFF
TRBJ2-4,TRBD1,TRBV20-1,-,TGCAGTGCAAGCCGGGACAGACTAGCCAAAAACATTCAGTACTTC,CSASRDRLAKNIQYF
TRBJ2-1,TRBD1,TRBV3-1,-,TGTGCCAGCAGCTACCAAGCCGGGTACCCGGGACAGCCATACAATGAGCAGTTCTTC,CASSYQAGYPGQPYNEQFF
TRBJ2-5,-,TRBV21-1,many,TGTGCCAGCAGCAGGGCAGGGAATCAAGAGACCCAGTACTTC,CASSRAGNQETQYF
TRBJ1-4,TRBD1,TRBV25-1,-,TGTGCCAGCAGTAACTGGGACAGAACTAATGAAAAACTGTTTTTT,CASSNWDRTNEKLFF
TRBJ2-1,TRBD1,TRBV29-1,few,TGCAGCGCCGGCCCGGGACAGGGTCACCAGTTCTACAATGAGCAGTTCTTC,CSAGPGQGHQFYNEQFF
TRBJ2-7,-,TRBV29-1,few,TGCAGCGTTGAAGTAGGGAGGCTGTCCGAGCAGTACTTC,CSVEVGRLSEQYF
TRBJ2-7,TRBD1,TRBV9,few,TGTGCCAGCAGCGAACGACAGGGGTTATCCTACGAGCAGTACTTC,CASSERQGLSYEQYF
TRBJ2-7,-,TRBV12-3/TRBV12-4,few,TGTGCCAGCAGCCCGCTACAGGGTACCGAGCAGTACTTC,CASSPLQGTEQYF
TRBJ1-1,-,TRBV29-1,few,TGCAGCGTTGCCGGGGTGAACACTGAAGCTTTCTTT,CSVAGVNTEAFF
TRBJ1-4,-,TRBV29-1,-,TGCAGCGTTGCGCTGAGAACTAATGAAAAACTGTTTTTT,CSVALRTNEKLFF
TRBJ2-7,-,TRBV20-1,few,TGCAGTGCTATAGGGCAGCGCATTTACGAGCAGTACTTC,CSAIGQRIYEQYF
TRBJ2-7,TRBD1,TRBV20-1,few,TGCAGTGCTCTAGGACAGGCACCCGATTCCGAGCAGTACTTC,CSALGQAPDSEQYF
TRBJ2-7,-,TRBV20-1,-,TGCAGTGCTGGGGCGGGCTACGAGCAGTACTTC,CSAGAGYEQYF
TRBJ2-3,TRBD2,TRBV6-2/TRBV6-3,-,TGTGCCAGCAGTTACGGGGGGGGATTTACGCAGTATTTT,CASSYGGGFTQYF
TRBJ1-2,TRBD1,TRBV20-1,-,TGCAGTGCTAGAACACCTTGGGGACAGTCGGACAAGTTCACCTTC,CSARTPWGQSDKFTF
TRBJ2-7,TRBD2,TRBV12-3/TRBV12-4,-,TGTGCCAGCAGTTTCCACCTAGCGGAAGAGCAGTACTTC,CASSFHLAEEQYF